This T cell receptor (beta chain) is from a study of T cells in tuberculosis. Study-level findings and limits: Smaller alpha distances in active tuberculosis partly reflected shorter CDR3-alpha lengths.

For this clone: Its antigen is not identified.

The germline CDR1 and CDR2 sequences are SGHDT and YYEEEE. The length of the CDR3 is 16 residues. V was pared by 0 bases and J by 2 bases, with 7 bases of the junction left unmatched. The table came from immunoSEQ multiplex PCR; TCRdb's copy has only in-frame clones and leaves some out. Among roughly 41,000 clones, 94% were seen once, and the ten largest hold around an eighth. Adolescents were screened for latent TB by skin test and IGRA. On average about 100,000 T cells per donor were immunosequenced. The V gene is TRBV5-6, the J gene TRBJ1-1, with 7 bases aligning to TRBD1. The sequencing input was PBMCs. The receptor was derived from a donor between 10 and 35 years old with latent tuberculosis or without tuberculosis infection. Some clones in this sample may be carry-over from other donors' samples. CDR3 in DNA: TGTGCCAGCAGCTTGGGGGCGGGGACAGCTAACACTGAAGCTTTCTTT. This codes for CASSLGAGTANTEAFF.